The 8 T cell receptor beta chains reported below all come from one sample, sequenced in a study of blood T cell repertoires in COVID-19. Sequenced by immunoSEQ multiplex PCR; TCRdb stores in-frame clones only, minus some. The sample includes a few hundred thousand clones, around 83% of them seen just once. Material: PBMCs or T cells enriched from blood (not recorded which). These TCRs come from a woman aged 45-59 years who had recovered from COVID-19.

The chain uses TRBV30 and TRBJ1-4; a weak D match, TRBD1 (5 bases). Trimming took 7 bases from V and 7 from J, leaving 16 bases between them. The CDR3 length is 13 residues. Germline loops: CDR1 GTSNPN, CDR2 SVGIG (reference sequence). CDR3 residues: CAYDRGLSEKLFF. The CDR3 coding sequence is TGTGCCTACGATAGGGGTCTTAGTGAAAAACTGTTTTTT.

The chain recombines TRBV27 with TRBJ2-2; D might be TRBD1 (5 bases). The germline V and J ends were trimmed by 4 bases and 0 bases, with 12 bases remaining between them. This CDR3 spans 16 amino acids. Germline CDR1 MNHEY, CDR2 SMNVEV (reference sequence). The CDR3 spells CASSWRTIANTGELFF. As DNA, the CDR3 is TGTGCCAGCAGTTGGCGGACAATCGCGAACACCGGGGAGCTGTTTTTT.

This CDR3 is CASGLGGTAYGYTF. The CDR3 DNA sequence: TGTGCTAGTGGTTTGGGGGGGACAGCCTATGGCTACACCTTC. The chain is built from TRBV12-5 and TRBJ1-2; 7 nucleotides match TRBD1. Trimming removed 1 base from V and 4 bases from J; junction bases left unmatched: 3. This CDR3 is 14 amino acids long. The germline V gene encodes CDR1 LGHNT and CDR2 FRNRAP. The full variable domain, completed using reference TRBV12-5 and TRBJ1-2, is DARVTQTPRHKVTEMGQEVTMRCQPILGHNTVFWYRQTMMQGLELLAYFRNRAPLDDSGMPKDRFSAEMPDATLATLKIQPSEPRDSAVYFCASGLGGTAYGYTFGSGTRLTVV.

The CDR3 reads CASGQFPTYEQYF. The CDR3 nucleotides are TGTGCCAGTGGACAATTCCCAACCTACGAGCAGTACTTC. This chain joins TRBV2 and TRBJ2-7, with D tentatively TRBD1 (5 bases). CDR1 is SNHLY and CDR2 is FYNNEI in the germline V gene. This CDR3 comprises 13 residues. The V gene lost 9 bases and the J gene lost 2 bases, with 14 bases spanning the gap.

The genes are TRBV5-6 and TRBJ1-5; 7 bases are shared with TRBD1. This CDR3 has 14 residues. J lost 6 bases, V lost 4 bases, and 7 bases had no gene match. In germline, CDR1 is SGHDT, CDR2 YYEEEE. Here the CDR3 DNA reads TGTGCCAGCAGCCGGGGACAGATCGGTCAGCCCCAGCATTTT. This sequence encodes CASSRGQIGQPQHF.

The J gene is TRBJ1-2, the V gene TRBV18, with 8 bases aligning to TRBD1. Germline V CDR1 and CDR2: KGHSH, LQKENI. V trimming: 2 bases; J trimming: 6 bases; junction bases outside the gene matches: 11. The CDR3 covers 16 residues. Here the CDR3 reads CASSPISQGAIDGYTF. The CDR3 nucleotides are TGTGCCAGCTCACCAATTAGCCAGGGGGCGATAGATGGCTACACCTTC. Drawing the rest from reference TRBV18 and TRBJ1-2, the complete variable domain is NAGVMQNPRHLVRRRGQEARLRCSPMKGHSHVYWYRQLPEEGLKFMVYLQKENIIDESGMPKERFSAEFPKEGPSILRIQQVVRGDSAAYFCASSPISQGAIDGYTFGSGTRLTVV.

This clone was detected only a few times. This chain connects TRBV30 to TRBJ1-2, with 7 bases aligning to TRBD1. With 3 bases clipped from V and 5 bases from J, the junction kept 6 bases outside the gene matches. This CDR3 spans 13 amino acids. CDR1 is GTSNPN, CDR2 SVGIG, per germline (reference sequence). The CDR3 region is CAWSLGQEYGYTF. The DNA of the CDR3 is TGTGCCTGGAGCCTCGGACAGGAATATGGCTACACCTTC.

The gene calls are TRBV4-3 and TRBJ1-3; D is perhaps TRBD1 (5 bases). The V gene's germline CDR1 is LGHNA and CDR2 YSLEER. This CDR3 contains 17 residues. V was shortened by 0 bases and J by 0 bases, with 12 bases between the two germline ends. The CDR3 sequence: CASSQDHPGISGNTIYF. In DNA form, the CDR3 reads TGCGCCAGCAGCCAAGATCATCCAGGGATCTCTGGAAACACCATATATTTT.